These T cell receptor beta chains were read from a single sample in a study of identical twins. TCRdb used MiXCR to reprocess the 5' RACE reads, holding one entry per CDR3 protein. The table shows 350,000 to 500,000 distinct CDR3 sequences, with about 18% occurring only once. Sequences were obtained from naive T cells sorted from blood. These receptors all come from a man in his fifties in good health. Both conserved end residues are part of each CDR3. The order of the fields is V gene, J gene, CDR3 protein.

v_gene: TRBV4-3; j_gene: TRBJ2-1; CDR3aa: CASSQGAGGRRNEQFF
v_gene: TRBV12-3/TRBV12-4; j_gene: TRBJ2-3; CDR3aa: CASTLGQGVSDTQYF
v_gene: TRBV5-1; j_gene: TRBJ1-1; CDR3aa: CASSFVTGGTEAFF
v_gene: TRBV7-9; j_gene: TRBJ1-2; CDR3aa: CASSRWDGDNGYTF
v_gene: TRBV15; j_gene: TRBJ2-7; CDR3aa: CATSRGAGRPFEQYF
v_gene: TRBV7-3; j_gene: TRBJ2-3; CDR3aa: CASSSGLGTDTQYF
v_gene: TRBV7-9; j_gene: TRBJ2-1; CDR3aa: CASGRAYNEQFF
v_gene: TRBV3-1; j_gene: TRBJ2-1; CDR3aa: CASSQDKKDRRSYNEQFF
v_gene: TRBV6-5; j_gene: TRBJ2-5; CDR3aa: CASSWGQSQETQYF
v_gene: TRBV6-2/TRBV6-3; j_gene: TRBJ2-1; CDR3aa: CASSYSWTGGNNEQFF
v_gene: TRBV4-1; j_gene: TRBJ1-1; CDR3aa: CASSPNLGQGEAFF
v_gene: TRBV9; j_gene: TRBJ2-1; CDR3aa: CASSAGEIAHNEQFF
v_gene: TRBV12-3/TRBV12-4; j_gene: TRBJ2-5; CDR3aa: CVSSERYQETQYF
v_gene: TRBV7-6; j_gene: TRBJ2-2; CDR3aa: CASTLTVPGELFF
v_gene: TRBV29-1; j_gene: TRBJ2-1; CDR3aa: CSASLRRDRSYNEQFF
v_gene: TRBV29-1; j_gene: TRBJ2-1; CDR3aa: CSVQLAGGRGEQFF
v_gene: TRBV20-1; j_gene: TRBJ2-7; CDR3aa: CSATLMLLGYEQYF
v_gene: TRBV4-3; j_gene: TRBJ2-1; CDR3aa: CASRGGATGGYNEQFF
v_gene: TRBV6-2/TRBV6-3; j_gene: TRBJ2-7; CDR3aa: CASRGGSRPELYYEQYF
v_gene: TRBV24-1; j_gene: TRBJ1-2; CDR3aa: CATSDQGTYYGYTF
v_gene: TRBV6-2/TRBV6-3; j_gene: TRBJ2-7; CDR3aa: CASSHDRDKQYF
v_gene: TRBV12-3/TRBV12-4; j_gene: TRBJ2-7; CDR3aa: CASSLSGLGPPEQYF
v_gene: TRBV7-9; j_gene: TRBJ2-5; CDR3aa: CASSWGLAGVETQYF
v_gene: TRBV5-1; j_gene: TRBJ2-7; CDR3aa: CASSLAPALYEQYF
v_gene: TRBV6-1; j_gene: TRBJ2-1; CDR3aa: CASSLLAGTYNEQFF
v_gene: TRBV7-9; j_gene: TRBJ2-2; CDR3aa: CASSSPFKLGGTGELFF
v_gene: TRBV20-1; j_gene: TRBJ1-1; CDR3aa: CSAQSQETWNTEAFF
v_gene: TRBV15; j_gene: TRBJ2-7; CDR3aa: CATSRGGGGLDEQYF
v_gene: TRBV28; j_gene: TRBJ1-6; CDR3aa: CASSSRTDRVFSPLHF
v_gene: TRBV9; j_gene: TRBJ1-1; CDR3aa: CASSATGQATEAFF
v_gene: TRBV15; j_gene: TRBJ2-7; CDR3aa: CATSRDPQGRYYEQYF
v_gene: TRBV10-3; j_gene: TRBJ2-7; CDR3aa: CAISEEASGPVYEQYF
v_gene: TRBV6-1; j_gene: TRBJ2-6; CDR3aa: CASRAGVRAGANVLTF
v_gene: TRBV4-2; j_gene: TRBJ2-1; CDR3aa: CASSQVDGGASNEQFF
v_gene: TRBV2; j_gene: TRBJ2-7; CDR3aa: CASSGGSQYEQYF
v_gene: TRBV7-9; j_gene: TRBJ2-5; CDR3aa: CASSFDLREETQYF
v_gene: TRBV6-5; j_gene: TRBJ2-7; CDR3aa: CASSLREYEQYF